These T cell receptor beta chains were read from a single sample in a study of T-cell memory formation after mild COVID-19. TCRdb passed the 5' RACE reads through MiXCR, listing each CDR3 protein once. The sample includes under 300,000 distinct CDR3 sequences, approximately 9% seen only once; the top ten take 22%. What was sequenced was PBMCs or a T cell subset sorted from them (not recorded which). Receptors were obtained from a man younger than 30 who had mild COVID-19 (a few samples of this study predate the infection). Cell type and time point are not known. Both conserved end residues are part of each CDR3. The D gene is left open where the match is weak.

V gene	J gene	D gene	CDR3 protein
TRBV18	TRBJ2-4	TRBD1	CASSPGTELLAKNIQYF
TRBV12-3/TRBV12-4	TRBJ1-2	.	CASSSLGGGYTF
TRBV3-1	TRBJ2-5	.	CASSQGHQETQYF
TRBV5-5	TRBJ2-5	TRBD1	CASSPITTGGETQYF
TRBV6-6	TRBJ1-6	.	CASKSGRWSPLHF
TRBV7-2	TRBJ2-7	.	CASSFGLGSSYEQYF
TRBV11-2	TRBJ1-1	.	CASSRQEVAEAFF
TRBV20-1	TRBJ2-3	.	CSAREAGTDTQYF
TRBV12-3/TRBV12-4	TRBJ2-5	.	CASSSPRDGALKETQYF
TRBV7-2	TRBJ1-6	.	CASSQQGTMSPLHF
TRBV25-1	TRBJ2-1	TRBD2	CASSEWGLAGVYNEQFF
TRBV6-5	TRBJ2-5	TRBD2	CASSWGSGGNQETQYF
TRBV7-2	TRBJ1-2	.	CASSPGQNYGYTF
TRBV5-1	TRBJ2-1	.	CASQALSSYNEQFF
TRBV30	TRBJ2-1	TRBD2	CAWGTSQYNEQFF
TRBV15	TRBJ2-5	.	CATRSGQETQYF
TRBV5-5	TRBJ1-5	.	CASSFGPVNQPQHF
TRBV5-6	TRBJ2-4	.	CASKHGVAKNIQYF
TRBV10-2	TRBJ2-7	.	CASSDLRWIYEQYF
TRBV7-2	TRBJ2-3	.	CASSYNGFADTQYF
TRBV7-2	TRBJ2-3	.	CASSLGGLRDTQYF
TRBV20-1	TRBJ1-1	.	CSARGGLGTEAFF
TRBV4-1	TRBJ1-1	.	CASSKWEGLDTEAFF
TRBV6-5	TRBJ2-1	.	CASSYGGGNEQFF
TRBV5-4	TRBJ1-6	.	CASSATATDNSPLHF
TRBV4-3	TRBJ1-4	.	CASSRLGLEKLFF
TRBV20-1	TRBJ1-3	.	CSAIEKGRNTIYF
TRBV5-4	TRBJ1-1	.	CASSSRTGLNTEAFF
TRBV29-1	TRBJ2-3	TRBD2	CSVVPREGHTDTQYF
TRBV7-2	TRBJ2-5	TRBD2	CASSLSSGGPYF
TRBV7-9	TRBJ1-1	.	CASSFGYEAFF
TRBV18	TRBJ2-5	.	CASSPLQQETQYF
TRBV5-1	TRBJ2-2	TRBD2	CASSGGDTGELFF
TRBV29-1	TRBJ2-7	TRBD2	CSVLGLAEYEQYF
TRBV5-1	TRBJ2-7	.	CASSLISSYEQYF
TRBV7-6	TRBJ1-1	.	CASSPWGMEGAFF
TRBV20-1	TRBJ2-7	TRBD1	CSAIGQGGEQYF
TRBV5-1	TRBJ2-3	.	CASRPGDRGSTDTQYF
TRBV20-1	TRBJ1-2	.	CSAGPNLNPYGYTF
TRBV5-1	TRBJ2-3	.	CASSLTGHGTDTQYF
TRBV7-9	TRBJ1-1	TRBD1	CASSQTGAGTEAFF
TRBV6-5	TRBJ1-1	TRBD1	CASSYSGTGGTEAFF
TRBV18	TRBJ2-3	.	CASSPGAGDTQYF
TRBV6-5	TRBJ2-7	.	CASSPRPLYEQYF
TRBV27	TRBJ2-3	.	CASRRITSTDTQYF
TRBV28	TRBJ1-1	.	CASRFTGFTEAFF
TRBV7-7	TRBJ2-2	.	CASSLDHPGELFF
TRBV11-2	TRBJ2-5	.	CASSPKREGASRETQYF
TRBV6-5	TRBJ1-1	.	CASSYGPGIAFF
TRBV19	TRBJ2-1	.	CASDMGYTLSSYNEQFF
TRBV6-5	TRBJ2-5	.	CASGYRVRETQYF
TRBV10-3	TRBJ2-7	.	CATAGAGARAYEQYF
TRBV3-1	TRBJ2-1	TRBD1	CASSHSSRQGYNEQFF
TRBV7-9	TRBJ2-1	.	CASSSWTGRPSYNEQFF
TRBV20-1	TRBJ1-6	.	CSARDSSGNLHSPLHF
TRBV4-1	TRBJ2-2	TRBD1	CASSQGRARDRTNTGELFF
TRBV9	TRBJ2-2	.	CASSVAPVVTGELFF
TRBV18	TRBJ1-1	.	CASSPLGGVANTEAFF
TRBV20-1	TRBJ2-2	TRBD1	CSARGPSDRDYTGELFF